Following are 18 T cell receptor beta chains from one sample sequenced in a study of blood T cells in healthy people across ages. The second PCR ran roughly 6 to 11 cycles with a sample-barcoded 5' primer and J-beta primers. One entry per CDR3 protein, called by TCRdb with MiXCR from the 5' RACE reads. The table records 800,000 to 950,000 distinct CDR3 sequences, 25% to 30% of them present only once. These data were also reused for a study on T cells of mothers and their children.

Sequenced sample: blood. Source of these receptors: a woman aged 40 to 50 in good health.

The chain has TRBV2 and TRBJ2-1, with D possibly matching TRBD1 (6 bases). This CDR3 comprises 13 residues. Deletions cut 10 bases from V and 4 bases from J, with 14 bases between. Germline V gives CDR1 SNHLY, CDR2 FYNNEI. The CDR3 nucleotides read TGTGCCACCCAGGGGACGGATTACAATGAGCAGTTCTTC. Translation gives CATQGTDYNEQFF.

In its sample, this clonotype was seen a few times. This could be a read error, since a much larger clone is one nucleotide away. This chain links TRBV29-1 with TRBJ2-1; weak D call: TRBD2 (5 bases). The J call may be in error: the DNA end matches TRBJ2-7 better. This CDR3 has 15 amino acids. Germline assignment: CDR1 SQVTM and CDR2 ANQGSEA. The CDR3 loop reads CSVPDGVSSYNEQYF. The CDR3 DNA reads TGCAGCGTTCCCGACGGGGTAAGCTCCTACAATGAGCAGTACTTC.

This clonotype was seen a few times. A clone one base away is much larger, so this may be a read error. The chain uses TRBV15 and TRBJ2-6; D may be TRBD1 or TRBD2 (5 bases each). The CDR3 is 14 amino acids. Germline CDR1 is LNHNV and CDR2 is YYDKDF (reference sequence). The DNA for the CDR3 is TGTGCCACCAGCAGAGTTGGGGGTATAAACGTCCGGACTTTC. Translating gives CATSRVGGINVRTF.

Only one count was recorded for this clonotype. The CDR3 does not close with the conserved phenylalanine or tryptophan, likely indicating a read error. It is unclear where the CDR3 begins or ends on the DNA, so no DNA is shown, and the CDR3 is as TCRdb lists it. The rearrangement uses TRBV5-4 and TRBJ2-3; TRBD2, the table's D call, lacks a check against the DNA. CDR1 is SGHNT, CDR2 YYREEE, per germline (reference sequence). The CDR3 is 13 amino acids in total, end residues counted. The CDR3 spells CASSLELAGTLRV.

About this clonotype: A clone one base away is much larger, so this may be a read error. The chain is built from TRBV9 and TRBJ1-1; D unresolved. The germline gives CDR1 SGDLS, CDR2 YYNGEE. The V end lost 4 bases, the J end lost 3 bases, and 10 bases lay between the germline ends. The CDR3 extends over 13 amino acids. The DNA of the CDR3 is TGTGCCAGCAGCTCACACACGGACACTGAAGCTTTCTTT. It translates to CASSSHTDTEAFF.

This clonotype came up many times. The chain employs TRBV20-1 and TRBJ2-7, with TRBD1 identical over 9 bases. Looked up from germline, CDR1 is DFQATT and CDR2 is SNEGSKA (reference sequence). This CDR3 region has 16 residues. V shed 3 bases, J shed 3 bases, and the junction held 12 bases outside the gene matches. The CDR3 spells CSARAPQGATIYEQYF. The CDR3 DNA reads TGCAGTGCTAGGGCACCACAGGGGGCGACCATCTACGAGCAGTACTTC.

The rearrangement links TRBV20-1 to TRBJ1-2; D is unresolved. The CDR3 loop spans 11 amino acids. Per the germline V gene, CDR1 is DFQATT and CDR2 is SNEGSKA (reference sequence). V lost 5 bases and J lost 4, with 8 bases in between. Here the CDR3 reads CSASEGYGYTF. The CDR3 DNA reads TGCAGTGCTTCCGAAGGCTATGGCTACACCTTC.

The chain uses TRBV6-6 and TRBJ2-4; TRBD2 aligns across 11 bases. Germline V lookup: CDR1 MNHNY, CDR2 SVGAGI (reference sequence). With 6 bases clipped from V and 4 bases from J, the junction kept 8 bases outside the gene matches. The CDR3 is 16 amino acids. CDR3: CASSIGTSGPKNIQYF. As DNA, the CDR3 is TGTGCCAGCAGCATAGGGACTAGCGGTCCTAAAAACATTCAGTACTTC.

There are a few counts of this clonotype. The chain links TRBV27 to TRBJ2-7; 9 nucleotides line up with TRBD1. With V trimmed by 5 bases and J by 3 bases, 14 bases remained unmatched. Germline-derived CDR1 and CDR2 are MNHEY and SMNVEV (reference sequence). This CDR3 spans 17 amino acids. CDR3 protein: CASSLLPGTGLSYEQYF. CDR3 nucleotides: TGTGCCAGCAGTCTACTCCCCGGGACAGGGCTTAGCTACGAGCAGTACTTC.

This clonotype came up many times. The chain carries TRBV7-2 and TRBJ2-7; D might be TRBD1 (5 bases). Trimming removed 0 bases at V and 0 bases at J, with 6 bases between. Germline CDR1 reads SGHTA; CDR2 reads FQGNSA. This CDR3 spans 14 amino acids. CDR3 sequence (DNA): TGTGCCAGCAGCTTAGCGGACATCTCCTACGAGCAGTACTTC. Encoded protein: CASSLADISYEQYF.

The rearrangement links TRBV12-3 or TRBV12-4 to TRBJ1-2; unclear D gene. This CDR3 is 13 amino acids long. V dropped 4 bases and J dropped 3 bases, with 9 bases sitting between them. The CDR3 nucleotides read TGTGCCAGCAGTTACGGGCAGGACTATGGCTACACCTTC. It specifies CASSYGQDYGYTF.

The chain employs TRBV7-2 and TRBJ1-4, with D possibly TRBD1 on 5 matching bases. Between the trimmed V and J ends, which lost 0 bases and 4 bases, there was a span of 9 bases. CDR1 and CDR2 (germline): SGHTA, FQGNSA. CDR3 length equals 15 residues. The CDR3 DNA reads TGTGCCAGCAGCTTAGCGGCAGGGCGTAATGAAAAACTGTTTTTT. Translating it yields CASSLAAGRNEKLFF.

The gene calls are TRBV20-1 and TRBJ2-3, with 8 bases fitting TRBD2. Germline V CDR1 and CDR2: DFQATT, SNEGSKA (reference sequence). V lost 6 bases, J lost 4 bases, and 18 bases stayed unmatched. The CDR3 has 17 residues. CDR3 loop: CSAVGGGGGGIPDTQYF. The DNA for the CDR3 is TGCAGTGCAGTAGGAGGGGGTGGCGGGGGGATCCCAGATACGCAGTATTTT.

The J gene is TRBJ2-1, the V gene TRBV9; 11 bases are shared with TRBD1. The CDR3 consists of 14 residues. Germline V gene sequence: CDR1 SGDLS, CDR2 YYNGEE. Losses at the gene ends were 4 bases for V and 10 bases for J; bases not matched to a gene: 7. The CDR3 here is CASSPWTGGNEQFF. The DNA for the CDR3 is TGTGCCAGCAGCCCATGGACAGGGGGCAACGAGCAGTTCTTC.

A note on this clonotype: A single base separates this from a much larger clone, so it may be a read error. The chain joins TRBV15 to TRBJ1-4; weak D call: TRBD1 (6 bases). Per germline, CDR1 LNHNV and CDR2 YYDKDF (reference sequence). This CDR3 contains 14 residues. The CDR3 nucleotides are TGTGCCACCAGCCTCAGGACAGTAAATGAAAAACGGTTTTTT. It is translated as CATSLRTVNEKRFF.

Remarks on this clonotype: This may be a read error, as it is one base from a much larger clone. The rearrangement uses TRBV6-5 and TRBJ2-7; TRBD2 might be the D (5 bases). CDR1 is MNHEY, CDR2 SVGAGI, per germline. The CDR3 is 13 residues long. The ends were cut back, 6 bases at V and 1 base at J, with 10 bases in the middle. CDR3 sequence reads: CASRRVNSYEQYF. CDR3 bases: TGTGCCAGCAGGCGGGTGAATTCCTACGAGCAGTACTTC.

With respect to this clonotype: Just one base apart from a much larger clone, this may be a read error. The chain is built from TRBV6-6 and TRBJ2-5, with D perhaps being TRBD1 or TRBD2 (6 bases each). Germline assignment: CDR1 MNHNY and CDR2 SVGAGI (reference sequence). The CDR3 covers 16 residues. The CDR3 is CACSYGGAQGQETQYF. The CDR3 DNA reads TGTGCCTGCAGTTACGGGGGTGCCCAGGGGCAAGAGACCCAGTACTTC.

This clonotype has a handful of counts. The chain recombines TRBV25-1 with TRBJ1-1; TRBD1 might be the D (6 bases). Germline loops: CDR1 MGHDK, CDR2 SYGVNS. Trimming left V 3 bases short and J 5 bases short, with 16 bases between. The CDR3 is 15 amino acids. CDR3 bases: TGTGCCAGCAGTGACCGCGGTAGGGGGGAGACTGAAGCTTTCTTT. This gives the protein CASSDRGRGETEAFF.